Presented here are 12 T cell receptor beta chains from one specimen sequenced in a study of cytomegalovirus exposure and HLA in healthy donors. With 60 Vbeta and 13 Jbeta primers, the PCR was carried out. The protocol was immunoSEQ multiplex PCR, while the TCRdb copy is restricted to in-frame clones and leaves out a portion. The sample consists of about 89,000 clones, 75% to 80% of them appearing once. Sequencing used PBMCs. All receptors come from a man between 25 and 39 years old in good health and CMV-seronegative.

The chain has TRBV4-3 and TRBJ1-2, with D hard to call. The germline V gene has CDR1 LGHNA and CDR2 YSLEER. This CDR3 comprises 16 residues. Trimming took off 0 bases at V and 4 bases at J, with 15 bases between the two ends. The CDR3: CASSQDARGNSYGYTF. CDR3 bases: TGCGCCAGCAGCCAAGATGCCCGGGGAAACAGCTATGGCTACACCTTC.

V and J are TRBV9 and TRBJ1-1, with D possibly matching TRBD1 (6 bases). Trimming took off 5 bases at V and 4 bases at J, with 12 bases between the two ends. Germline V gene sequence: CDR1 SGDLS, CDR2 YYNGEE. The CDR3 covers 13 residues. CDR3 nucleotide sequence: TGTGCCAGCAGTCCACAGGGTGGCACTGAAGCTTTCTTT. Translation: CASSPQGGTEAFF.

This chain joins TRBV7-2 and TRBJ1-5; TRBD1 is a possible D gene (6 bases). CDR3 length: 13 residues. Per germline, CDR1 SGHTA and CDR2 FQGNSA. The V and J ends lost 2 bases and 4 bases respectively, with 6 bases between them. This CDR3 reads CASSLTGNQPQHF. CDR3 in DNA: TGTGCCAGCAGCTTAACAGGGAATCAGCCCCAGCATTTT.

This chain links TRBV11-1 with TRBJ2-7; 10 bases match TRBD2. The V segment lost 5 bases and the J segment 0 bases; nucleotides outside the gene matches: 4. The length of the CDR3 is 15 residues. In germline, CDR1 is SGHAT, CDR2 FQDESV (reference sequence). This chain's CDR3 is CASSLPSGSSYEQYF. CDR3 DNA: TGTGCCAGCAGCCTCCCTAGCGGGAGCTCCTACGAGCAGTACTTC.

The chain employs TRBV27 and TRBJ2-7; D remains unclear. The CDR3 has 14 residues. Trimming removed 0 bases at V and 5 bases at J, with 11 bases between. Looked up from germline, CDR1 is MNHEY and CDR2 is SMNVEV (reference sequence). The CDR3 sequence: CASSLSSQLNEQYF. The CDR3 DNA reads as TGTGCCAGCAGTTTATCGTCACAATTGAACGAGCAGTACTTC.

This chain joins TRBV5-5 and TRBJ2-7; 11 bases line up with TRBD1. CDR1 and CDR2 (germline): SGHKS, YYEKEE (reference sequence). V lost 4 bases to trimming and J lost 4 bases; unmatched junction nucleotides: 7. This CDR3 is 15 amino acids long. The CDR3 DNA reads TGTGCCAGCAGCCCTGGACAGGGGGCGAAGTACGAGCAGTACTTC. It translates to CASSPGQGAKYEQYF.

This sequence joins TRBV19 and TRBJ1-1, with TRBD1 matching 8 bases. Germline V lookup: CDR1 LNHDA, CDR2 SQIVND (reference sequence). The CDR3 sequence is 14 residues long. V was clipped by 5 bases and J by 2 bases; unmatched bases: 4. Written as DNA, the CDR3 is TGTGCCAGTAGTGCGACAGGGGCCAACACTGAAGCTTTCTTT. As protein: CASSATGANTEAFF.

The rearrangement links TRBV2 to TRBJ2-2; TRBD2 matches at 9 bases. Germline lookup yields CDR1 SNHLY and CDR2 FYNNEI. This CDR3 has 16 amino acids. Trimming removed 6 bases from V and 0 bases from J; junction bases left unmatched: 5. CDR3 bases: TGTGCCAGCAGCTCAGCGGGAGGAACGAACACCGGGGAGCTGTTTTTT. Amino acids: CASSSAGGTNTGELFF. Full variable domain (missing parts from reference TRBV2 and TRBJ2-2): EPEVTQTPSHQVTQMGQEVILRCVPISNHLYFYWYRQILGQKVEFLVSFYNNEISEKSEIFDDQFSVERPDGSNFTLKIRSTKLEDSAMYFCASSSAGGTNTGELFFGEGSRLTVL.

The V and J genes are TRBV23-1 and TRBJ1-2, with 9 nucleotides matching TRBD1. TRBV23-1 has ORF status, its function being uncertain. Trimming cost V 8 bases and J 6 bases; bases outside gene matches: 10. The CDR3 is 14 amino acids. As DNA, the CDR3 is TGCGCCAGCCCAAAGGCTACAGGGGGCCATGGCTACACCTTC. This sequence encodes CASPKATGGHGYTF.

The genes are TRBV5-1 and TRBJ1-1; D possibly corresponds to TRBD1 (5 bases). The germline CDR1 and CDR2 sequences are SGHRS and YFSETQ. The V and J ends lost 6 bases and 3 bases respectively, with 12 bases between them. There are 13 residues in the CDR3. The DNA for the CDR3 is TGCGCCAGCACTAAGGGGCCGGACACTGAAGCTTTCTTT. Protein sequence: CASTKGPDTEAFF.

The chain uses TRBV25-1 and TRBJ1-1; a weak D match, TRBD1 (5 bases). The germline V gene encodes CDR1 MGHDK and CDR2 SYGVNS. There are 12 residues in the CDR3. With 8 bases removed from V and 3 bases from J, the gap between germline ends came to 10 bases. This chain's CDR3 is CASGRVHTEAFF. In DNA form, the CDR3 reads TGTGCCAGCGGCAGGGTGCACACTGAAGCTTTCTTT.

The CDR3 loop reads CASSPTGPGTDQPQHF. The CDR3 region has the DNA TGTGCCAGCTCACCAACGGGTCCAGGGACTGATCAGCCCCAGCATTTT. The chain employs TRBV18 and TRBJ1-5; D perhaps matches TRBD1 (5 bases). Germline CDR1 KGHSH, CDR2 LQKENI. The V end lost 2 bases, the J end lost 5 bases, and 16 bases lay between the germline ends. The CDR3 has 16 residues.